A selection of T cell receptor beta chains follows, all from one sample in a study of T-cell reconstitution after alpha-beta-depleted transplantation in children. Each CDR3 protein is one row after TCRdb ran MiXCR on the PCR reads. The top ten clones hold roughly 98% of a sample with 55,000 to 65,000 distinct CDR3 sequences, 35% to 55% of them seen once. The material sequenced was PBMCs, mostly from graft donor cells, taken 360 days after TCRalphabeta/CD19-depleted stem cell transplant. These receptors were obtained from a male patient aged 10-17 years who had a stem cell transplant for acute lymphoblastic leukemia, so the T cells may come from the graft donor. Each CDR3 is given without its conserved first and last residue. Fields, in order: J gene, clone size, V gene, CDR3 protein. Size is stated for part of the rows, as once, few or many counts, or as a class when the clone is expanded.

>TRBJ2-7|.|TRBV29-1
SVLDIILGEQY
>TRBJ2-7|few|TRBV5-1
ASSPQSRGDEQY
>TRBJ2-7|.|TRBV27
ASSPRAFVSYEQY
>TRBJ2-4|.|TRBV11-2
ASSLKYRDSENIQY
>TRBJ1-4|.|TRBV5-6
ASSLASGASLF
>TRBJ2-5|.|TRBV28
ASSSPGQGAETQY
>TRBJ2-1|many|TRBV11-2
ASSSELADEQF
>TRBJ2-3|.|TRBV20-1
SARVGLAGGWTDTQY
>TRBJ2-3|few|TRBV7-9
ASSFSGTDTQY
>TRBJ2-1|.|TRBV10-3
AIAPRQGSLYNEQF
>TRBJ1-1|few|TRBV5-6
ASSLGVGRSNTEAF
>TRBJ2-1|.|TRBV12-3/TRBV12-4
ASLGGQGDEQF
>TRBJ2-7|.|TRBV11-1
ASSSFTYEQY
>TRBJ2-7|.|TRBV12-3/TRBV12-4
ASSHSGRQSYEQY
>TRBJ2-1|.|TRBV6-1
ASRGLAYNEQF
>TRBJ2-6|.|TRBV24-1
ATSFTARSGANVLT
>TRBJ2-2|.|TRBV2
ASIFTASPRNTGELF
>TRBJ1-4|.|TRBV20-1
SASDNEKLF
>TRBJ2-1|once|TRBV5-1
ASSSDRLVSYNEQF
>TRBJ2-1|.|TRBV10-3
AISESYEQF
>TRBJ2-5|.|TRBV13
ASSPGRADQETQY
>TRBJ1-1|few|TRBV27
ASSLVSMNTEAF
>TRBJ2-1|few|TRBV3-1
ASSHPTSLWDNEQF
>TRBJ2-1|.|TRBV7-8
ASSLAGSGFRAYNEQF
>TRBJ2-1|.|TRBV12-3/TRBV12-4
ASSLGDVDEQF